These 27 T cell receptor beta chains originate from one sample sequenced in a study of molecular identifiers for immune sequencing clone quantification. One entry per CDR3 protein results from TCRdb running MiXCR on the PCR reads. Of around 460,000 distinct CDR3 sequences listed, around 23% are singletons. What was sequenced was naive CD8+ T cells from blood, with Jurkat cell RNA spiked in. Subset indicated: FACS-sorted CD8+CD4-CCR7+CD45RA+ naive T cells. These receptor sequences come from a human donor in good health. Some libraries in this study had Jurkat cell RNA spiked in.

With respect to this clonotype: The conserved phenylalanine or tryptophan is not found at the CDR3 terminus, so this likely reflects a read error. J is TRBJ2-3 and V is TRBV7-6; 8 bases line up with TRBD2. V trimming: 3 bases; J trimming: 3 bases; junction bases outside the gene matches: 11. CDR3 length: 17 residues. CDR1 is SGHVS, CDR2 FNYEAQ, per germline. CDR3 coding DNA: TGTGCCAGCAGCTTCCTCCGGGGGGGGGCGTTAACAGATACGCAGTATATT. This gives the protein CASSFLRGGALTDTQYI.

This clonotype turned up a few times. The CDR3 region has the DNA TGTGCCAGCAGCCCACTCCTTTCTTCTGAGACAGGGAGGGATGGAAACTATGGCTACACCTTC. Its protein is CASSPLLSSETGRDGNYGYTF. This chain connects TRBV7-9 to TRBJ1-2; TRBD1 matches 7 bases. The CDR3 is made up of 21 amino acids. CDR1 SEHNR and CDR2 FQNEAQ come from the germline V gene (reference sequence). With V trimmed by 5 bases and J by 2 bases, 26 bases remained unmatched.

Turning to this clonotype: This clone may be a read error of a much larger clone one base away. This chain connects TRBV4-1 to TRBJ2-3; 11 bases are shared with TRBD2. The CDR3 is 14 residues long. The germline V gene has CDR1 MGHRA and CDR2 YSYEKL. CDR3 nucleotides: TGCGCCAGCAGCCAGACACCGGGACTAGCGGCTTTTTGTTTT. It yields the protein CASSQTPGLAAFCF.

V usage is TRBV9 and J usage is TRBJ2-3; the match to TRBD2 covers 7 bases. The CDR3 extends over 15 amino acids. The germline gives CDR1 SGDLS, CDR2 YYNGEE. Trimming took 1 base from V and 5 from J; bases not matched to a gene: 7. CDR3 bases: TGTGCCAGCAGCGTAACGGGGAGGGGTTTAGATACGCAGTATTTT. It is translated as CASSVTGRGLDTQYF.

As to this clonotype: With a much larger clone just one base away, this may be a read error. The chain is built from TRBV29-1 and TRBJ2-5; TRBD2 matches at 10 bases. CDR1 is SQVTM and CDR2 is ANQGSEA in the germline V gene. This CDR3 region has 15 residues. The CDR3 here is CSVDYLAGDREPQYF. The CDR3 DNA follows: TGCAGCGTTGACTACCTAGCGGGAGATAGAGAGCCCCAGTACTTC.

At least ten counts were recorded for this clonotype. The chain has TRBV28 and TRBJ2-5, with TRBD1 matching 11 bases. The CDR3 loop spans 15 amino acids. Germline trimming cut 8 bases from V and 4 bases from J; bases unmatched to any gene: 9. Germline CDR1 is MDHEN and CDR2 is SYDVKM. As DNA, the CDR3 is TGTGCCAGCGGGACCGGGACAGGGGGTTTAGAGACCCAGTACTTC. Protein sequence: CASGTGTGGLETQYF.

The V call is TRBV20-1, the J call TRBJ2-7, with TRBD2 identical over 14 bases. The CDR3 runs to 14 residues. Germline assignment: CDR1 DFQATT and CDR2 SNEGSKA (reference sequence). Trimming took 6 bases from V and 5 from J; bases not matched to a gene: 6. The CDR3 sequence: CSAPGLAGGDEQYF. CDR3 DNA: TGCAGTGCACCTGGACTAGCGGGAGGAGACGAGCAGTACTTC.

This clonotype showed up many times. The chain couples TRBV2 to TRBJ1-1; possible D gene TRBD1, 5 bases. CDR1 and CDR2 from the germline V gene are SNHLY and FYNNEI. CDR3 length: 14 amino acids. Between the trimmed V and J ends, which lost 7 bases and 0 bases, there was a span of 12 bases. The CDR3 reads CASTEGRMNTEAFF. The CDR3 bases are TGTGCCAGCACGGAGGGGAGAATGAACACTGAAGCTTTCTTT.

This clonotype was observed a handful of times. This sequence joins TRBV12-3 or TRBV12-4 and TRBJ2-3, with 7 bases aligning to TRBD1. The CDR3 is made up of 13 amino acids. The V segment lost 3 bases and the J segment 6 bases; nucleotides outside the gene matches: 3. CDR3 in amino acids: CASSFLGQDTQYF. The CDR3 DNA sequence: TGTGCCAGCAGTTTCTTGGGACAGGATACGCAGTATTTT.

This clonotype was seen a few times. V and J are TRBV6-1 and TRBJ2-4; 7 bases match TRBD2. Germline trimming cut 2 bases from V and 0 bases from J; bases unmatched to any gene: 4. Germline lookup yields CDR1 MNHNS and CDR2 SASEGT. This CDR3 spans 16 amino acids. In DNA form, the CDR3 reads TGTGCCAGCAGTGAATTGGAGCGGGAAGCCAAAAACATTCAGTACTTC. Amino acids: CASSELEREAKNIQYF.

The CDR3 reads CASSRTLGSHEQYF. The DNA for the CDR3 is TGTGCCAGCAGTCGGACATTGGGATCCCACGAGCAGTACTTC. This chain uses TRBV6-6 with TRBJ2-7, with D tentatively TRBD1 (5 bases). The V and J ends lost 5 bases and 5 bases respectively, with 16 bases between them. This CDR3 spans 14 amino acids. Germline CDR1 MNHNY, CDR2 SVGAGI (reference sequence).

The V call is TRBV28, the J call TRBJ2-7; perhaps TRBD2 as D (5 bases). The CDR3 is 13 residues long. Trimming took off 10 bases at V and 3 bases at J, with 16 bases between the two ends. Per the germline V gene, CDR1 is MDHEN and CDR2 is SYDVKM. CDR3: CATGLEGRYEQYF. Here the CDR3 DNA reads TGTGCCACCGGGCTCGAGGGTCGCTACGAGCAGTACTTC.

This clonotype has a count of ten or more. The rearrangement uses TRBV5-1 and TRBJ1-5; TRBD1 matches at 7 bases. V was pared by 3 bases and J by 7 bases, with 7 bases of the junction left unmatched. CDR3 size: 14 residues. Germline CDR1 SGHRS, CDR2 YFSETQ. CDR3 sequence reads: CASSYRTGKQPQHF. CDR3 in DNA: TGCGCCAGCAGCTACCGGACAGGAAAGCAGCCCCAGCATTTT. Using reference TRBV5-1 and TRBJ1-5 for the parts outside the CDR3, the full variable domain is KAGVTQTPRYLIKTRGQQVTLSCSPISGHRSVSWYQQTPGQGLQFLFEYFSETQRNKGNFPGRFSGRQFSNSRSEMNVSTLELGDSALYLCASSYRTGKQPQHFGDGTRLSIL.

This chain connects TRBV15 to TRBJ2-7, with D possibly TRBD2 on 6 matching bases. Trimming left V 5 bases short and J 7 bases short, with 15 bases between. The CDR3 has 13 amino acids. CDR1 is LNHNV and CDR2 is YYDKDF in the germline V gene (reference sequence). CDR3 sequence reads: CATSSRLGKEQYF. CDR3 in DNA: TGTGCCACCAGCTCCCGACTAGGTAAAGAGCAGTACTTC. The variable domain in full, with the rest retrieved from reference TRBV15 and TRBJ2-7, is DAMVIQNPRYQVTQFGKPVTLSCSQTLNHNVMYWYQQKSSQAPKLLFHYYDKDFNNEADTPDNFQSRRPNTSFCFLDIRSPGLGDTAMYLCATSSRLGKEQYFGPGTRLTVT.

The V and J genes are TRBV4-1 and TRBJ1-5, with TRBD1 as a possible D gene (5 bases). The CDR3 runs to 18 residues. Germline CDR1 and CDR2: MGHRA and YSYEKL. Trimming took off 4 bases at V and 0 bases at J, with 19 bases between the two ends. The CDR3 protein is CASSPFGQRDYSNQPQHF. Written as DNA, the CDR3 is TGCGCCAGCAGCCCTTTTGGTCAGCGGGACTATAGCAATCAGCCCCAGCATTTT.

Of note for this clonotype: One end of the junction does not line up with germline, which may come from a read error. CDR3 sequence: CASSVTGGVDEQSF. For the CDR3, the DNA is TGTGCCAGCAGTGTAACGGGAGGAGTGGATGAGCAGTCCTTC. The chain combines TRBV27 with TRBJ2-7; 7 nucleotides agree with TRBD2. The CDR3 is made up of 14 amino acids. CDR1 and CDR2 from the germline V gene are MNHEY and SMNVEV (reference sequence).

As regards this clonotype: At one end, the junction sequence differs from germline, possibly due to a read error. The V gene is TRBV20-1, the J gene TRBJ2-3; D may be TRBD2 (5 bases). CDR3 size: 15 residues. The V gene's germline CDR1 is DFQATT and CDR2 SNEGSKA (reference sequence). For the CDR3, the DNA is TGCAGTGCTAGAGACCCGGGAACAAGCACAGATACACAGTATTTT. As protein: CSARDPGTSTDTQYF.

This clonotype showed up many times. The CDR3 spells CASSLVWDSPYEQYF. For the CDR3, the DNA is TGTGCCAGCAGCTTAGTGTGGGACTCGCCGTACGAGCAGTACTTC. The chain joins TRBV7-2 to TRBJ2-7; maybe TRBD2 (6 bases). The V and J ends lost 1 base and 4 bases respectively, with 14 bases between them. From germline, CDR1 is SGHTA and CDR2 FQGNSA. This CDR3 comprises 15 residues.

This clonotype turned up a few times. V gene TRBV30 combines with J gene TRBJ2-5; 10 bases line up with TRBD1. This CDR3 comprises 15 residues. The trim removed 4 bases at V and 4 bases at J, leaving 9 bases unmatched. CDR1 and CDR2 (germline): GTSNPN, SVGIG (reference sequence). CDR3 in DNA: TGTGCCTGGATTAGCCGGGACAGGGGTTTAGAGACCCAGTACTTC. Translating gives CAWISRDRGLETQYF.

The chain carries TRBV12-5 and TRBJ2-3; D perhaps matches TRBD1 (5 bases). V was trimmed by 2 bases and J by 4 bases, leaving 13 bases between them. This CDR3 is 15 amino acids long. Germline V CDR1 and CDR2: LGHNT, FRNRAP. DNA for the CDR3: TGTGCTAGTGGTTTGTATGGGGCCCACGCAGATACGCAGTATTTT. The encoded protein is CASGLYGAHADTQYF.

As to this clonotype: A much larger clone is a single base away; this may be a read error. This chain connects TRBV5-4 to TRBJ2-3; D is possibly TRBD1 or TRBD2 (5 bases each). The germline V gene has CDR1 SGHNT and CDR2 YYREEE (reference sequence). The CDR3 contains 14 residues. The CDR3 sequence: CASGFYRGADTQYF. CDR3 nucleotide sequence: TGTGCCAGCGGCTTCTATAGGGGAGCAGATACGCAGTATTTT.

The V call is TRBV5-6, the J call TRBJ2-2; D assignment may be TRBD1 or TRBD2 (5 bases each). The CDR3 extends over 14 amino acids. Trimming cost V 1 base and J 6 bases, with 10 bases left between them. CDR1 SGHDT and CDR2 YYEEEE come from the germline V gene. CDR3 loop: CASSLLGPSGELFF. The CDR3 nucleotides read TGTGCCAGCAGCTTGTTGGGACCATCCGGGGAGCTGTTTTTT.

This clonotype was picked up one time. One base away lies a much larger clone, so this may be a sequencing read error. The chain is built from TRBV30 and TRBJ2-7, with D perhaps TRBD2 (6 bases). From germline, CDR1 is GTSNPN and CDR2 SVGIG (reference sequence). The V gene lost 8 bases and the J gene lost 7 bases, with 21 bases spanning the gap. The CDR3 is 13 residues long. CDR3: CAGSGTLLGEQYF. CDR3 coding DNA: TGTGCCGGGTCCGGGACTTTATTGGGGGAGCAGTACTTC.

The chain uses TRBV7-9 and TRBJ2-7; TRBD2 might be the D (5 bases). Germline lookup yields CDR1 SEHNR and CDR2 FQNEAQ (reference sequence). This CDR3 has 16 residues. The ends were cut back, 2 bases at V and 4 bases at J, with 18 bases in the middle. The CDR3 bases are TGTGCCAGCAGCTTATCCCACGGGATGGAGTTGTACGAGCAGTACTTC. Translation gives CASSLSHGMELYEQYF.

This rearrangement joins TRBV29-1 to TRBJ2-5; D perhaps matches TRBD2 (5 bases). Trimming removed 4 bases from V and 9 bases from J, with 18 bases in between. Germline CDR1 reads SQVTM; CDR2 reads ANQGSEA. This CDR3 comprises 13 residues. The CDR3 DNA reads as TGCAGCGTTGTGGGATTGGGGAGCGCGCCCCAGTACTTC. Its translation: CSVVGLGSAPQYF.

This clonotype was recorded many times. This rearrangement joins TRBV5-4 to TRBJ2-5, with D possibly TRBD2 on 7 matching bases. Germline values: CDR1 SGHNT, CDR2 YYREEE (reference sequence). V dropped 2 bases and J dropped 5 bases, with 13 bases sitting between them. CDR3 length equals 14 residues. This chain's CDR3 is CASSFFGGGETQYF. DNA for the CDR3: TGTGCCAGCAGCTTTTTTGGCGGGGGCGAGACCCAGTACTTC.

The J gene is TRBJ2-7, the V gene TRBV6-2 or TRBV6-3; 10 positions agree with TRBD1. With V trimmed by 1 base and J by 2 bases, 5 bases remained unmatched. CDR1 MNHEY and CDR2 SVGEGT come from the germline V gene. This CDR3 region has 16 residues. The CDR3 reads CASSYWDRGSTYEQYF. The CDR3 DNA reads TGTGCCAGCAGTTACTGGGACAGGGGTTCGACCTACGAGCAGTACTTC.